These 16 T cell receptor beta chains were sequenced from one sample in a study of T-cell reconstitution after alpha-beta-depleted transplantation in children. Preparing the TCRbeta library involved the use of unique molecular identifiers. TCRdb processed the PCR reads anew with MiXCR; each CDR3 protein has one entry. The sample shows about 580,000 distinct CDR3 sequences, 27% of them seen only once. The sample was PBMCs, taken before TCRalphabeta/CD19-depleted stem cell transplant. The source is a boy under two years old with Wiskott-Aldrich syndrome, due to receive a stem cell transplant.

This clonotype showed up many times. The CDR3 here is CASSGADTGEQYF. CDR3 nucleotide sequence: TGTGCCAGCAGTGGAGCGGATACGGGGGAGCAGTACTTC. The V gene is TRBV2, the J gene TRBJ2-7; perhaps TRBD2 as D (5 bases). CDR1 is SNHLY, CDR2 FYNNEI, per germline. The CDR3 runs to 13 residues. V was trimmed by 4 bases and J by 7 bases, leaving 14 bases between them.

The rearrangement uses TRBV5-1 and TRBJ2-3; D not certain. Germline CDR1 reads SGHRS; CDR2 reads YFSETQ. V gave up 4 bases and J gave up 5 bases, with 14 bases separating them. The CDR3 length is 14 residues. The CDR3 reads CASSVTRSEDTQYF. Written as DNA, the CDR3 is TGCGCCAGCAGCGTGACTCGGTCTGAAGATACGCAGTATTTT.

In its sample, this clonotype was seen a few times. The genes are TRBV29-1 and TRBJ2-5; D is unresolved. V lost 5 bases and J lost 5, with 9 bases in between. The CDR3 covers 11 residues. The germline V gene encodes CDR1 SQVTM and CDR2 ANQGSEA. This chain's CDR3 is CSVSVGETQYF. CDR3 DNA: TGCAGCGTTTCTGTCGGGGAGACCCAGTACTTC.

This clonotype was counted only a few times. CDR3 amino acids: CASSSEMETQYF. In DNA, the CDR3 is TGCGCCAGCAGCTCGGAGATGGAGACCCAGTACTTC. The rearrangement joins TRBV5-1 to TRBJ2-5; no firm D call. V lost 3 bases to trimming and J lost 5 bases, with 8 bases between them. The length of the CDR3 is 12 residues. Germline lookup yields CDR1 SGHRS and CDR2 YFSETQ.

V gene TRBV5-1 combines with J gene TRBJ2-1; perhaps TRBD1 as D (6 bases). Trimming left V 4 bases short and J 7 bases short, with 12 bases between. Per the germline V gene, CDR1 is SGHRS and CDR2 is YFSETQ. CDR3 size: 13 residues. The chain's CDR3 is CASSLKQGNEQFF. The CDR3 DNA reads TGCGCCAGCAGCCTGAAACAGGGAAATGAGCAGTTCTTC.

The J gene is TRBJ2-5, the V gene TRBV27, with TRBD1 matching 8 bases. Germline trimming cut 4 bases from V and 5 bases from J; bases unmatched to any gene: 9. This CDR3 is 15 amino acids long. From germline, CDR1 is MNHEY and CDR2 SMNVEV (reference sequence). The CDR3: CASSSLDRVGETQYF. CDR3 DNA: TGTGCCAGCAGTTCCTTGGACAGGGTGGGGGAGACCCAGTACTTC.

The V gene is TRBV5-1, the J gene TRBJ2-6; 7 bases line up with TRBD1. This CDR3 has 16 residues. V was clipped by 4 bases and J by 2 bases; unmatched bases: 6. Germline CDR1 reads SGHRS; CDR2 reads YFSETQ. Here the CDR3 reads CASSPRQGTGANVLTF. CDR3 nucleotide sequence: TGCGCCAGCAGCCCGAGACAGGGTACTGGGGCCAACGTCCTGACTTTC.

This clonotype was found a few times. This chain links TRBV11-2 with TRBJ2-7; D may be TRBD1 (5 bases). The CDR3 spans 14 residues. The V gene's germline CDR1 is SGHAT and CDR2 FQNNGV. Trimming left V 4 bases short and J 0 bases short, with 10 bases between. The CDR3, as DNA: TGTGCCAGCAGCTCCCAGGGCCTCTCCTACGAGCAGTACTTC. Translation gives CASSSQGLSYEQYF. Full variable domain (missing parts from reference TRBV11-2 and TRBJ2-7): EAGVAQSPRYKIIEKRQSVAFWCNPISGHATLYWYQQILGQGPKLLIQFQNNGVVDDSQLPKDRFSAERLKGVDSTLKIQPAKLEDSAVYLCASSSQGLSYEQYFGPGTRLTVT.

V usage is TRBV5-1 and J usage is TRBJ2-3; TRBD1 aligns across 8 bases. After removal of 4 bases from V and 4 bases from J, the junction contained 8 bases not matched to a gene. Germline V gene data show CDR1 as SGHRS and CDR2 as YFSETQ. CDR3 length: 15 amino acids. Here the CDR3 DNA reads TGCGCCAGCAGCCTCGACAGGGGATGGGCAGATACGCAGTATTTT. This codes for CASSLDRGWADTQYF.

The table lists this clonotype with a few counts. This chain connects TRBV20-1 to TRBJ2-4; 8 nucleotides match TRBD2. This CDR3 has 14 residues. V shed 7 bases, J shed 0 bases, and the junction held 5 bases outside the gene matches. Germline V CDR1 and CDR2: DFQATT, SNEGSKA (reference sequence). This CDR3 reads CSGGLALAKNIQYF. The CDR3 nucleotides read TGCAGTGGAGGACTAGCCCTAGCCAAAAACATTCAGTACTTC.

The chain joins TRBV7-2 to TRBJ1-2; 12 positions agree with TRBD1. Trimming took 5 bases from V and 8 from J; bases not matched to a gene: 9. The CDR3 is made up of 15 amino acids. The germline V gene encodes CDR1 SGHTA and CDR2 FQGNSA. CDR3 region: CASSGPGQGARGYTF. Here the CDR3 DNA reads TGTGCCAGCAGCGGGCCGGGACAGGGGGCGCGAGGCTACACCTTC.

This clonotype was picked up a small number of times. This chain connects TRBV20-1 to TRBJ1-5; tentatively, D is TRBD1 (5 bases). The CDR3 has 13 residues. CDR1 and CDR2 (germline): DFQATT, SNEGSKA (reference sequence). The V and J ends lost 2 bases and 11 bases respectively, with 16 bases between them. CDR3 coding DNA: TGCAGTGCTAGAAGCTGGGGGTGGGAGGCCCAGCATTTT. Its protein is CSARSWGWEAQHF.

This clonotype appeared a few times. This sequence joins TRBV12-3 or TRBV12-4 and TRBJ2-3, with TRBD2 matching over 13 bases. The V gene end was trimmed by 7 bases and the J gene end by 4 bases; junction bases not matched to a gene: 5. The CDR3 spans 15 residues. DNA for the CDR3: TGTGCCAGCACTTGGACTAGCGGGAGAGCAGATACGCAGTATTTT. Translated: CASTWTSGRADTQYF.

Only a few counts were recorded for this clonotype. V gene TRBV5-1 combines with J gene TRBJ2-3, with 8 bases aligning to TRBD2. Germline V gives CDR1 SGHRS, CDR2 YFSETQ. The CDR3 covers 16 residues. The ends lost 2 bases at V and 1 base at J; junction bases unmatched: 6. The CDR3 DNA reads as TGCGCCAGCAGCTTACTACTAGCGGTCCGCACAGATACGCAGTATTTT. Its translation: CASSLLLAVRTDTQYF.

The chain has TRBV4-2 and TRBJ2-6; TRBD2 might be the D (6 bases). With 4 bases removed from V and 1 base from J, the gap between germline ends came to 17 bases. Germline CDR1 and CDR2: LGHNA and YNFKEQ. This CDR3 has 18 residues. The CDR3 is CASSPSSRGSSGANVLTF. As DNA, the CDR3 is TGTGCCAGCAGCCCCTCCAGTCGGGGGAGTTCTGGGGCCAACGTCCTGACTTTC.

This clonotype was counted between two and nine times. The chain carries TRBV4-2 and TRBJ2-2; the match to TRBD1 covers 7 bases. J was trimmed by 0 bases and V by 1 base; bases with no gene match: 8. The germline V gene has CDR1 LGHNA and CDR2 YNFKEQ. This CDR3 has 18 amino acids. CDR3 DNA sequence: TGTGCCAGCAGCCAAGTAGGGACAGCTGGCGCGAACACCGGGGAGCTGTTTTTT. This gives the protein CASSQVGTAGANTGELFF.